One sample yielded the 5 T cell receptor beta chains listed below, sequenced in a study of T cell changes during pregnancy in multiple sclerosis. Data came from immunoSEQ multiplex PCR; TCRdb stores just in-frame clones and leaves some out. This sample yields 30,000 or so clones, of which 75% to 95% are seen a single time; 6.2% belongs to the top ten. The input for sequencing was CD8+ T cells from peripheral blood mononuclear cells, taken before pregnancy. The receptors shown here come from a female donor with multiple sclerosis, enrolled in a pregnancy study.

The chain carries TRBV7-8 and TRBJ2-7, with D tentatively TRBD1 (6 bases). The CDR3 covers 13 residues. Germline V lookup: CDR1 SGHVS, CDR2 FQNEAQ. V dropped 6 bases and J dropped 2 bases, with 11 bases sitting between them. The CDR3 reads CASRSRDTYEQYF. The CDR3 nucleotides are TGTGCCAGCAGATCCCGGGACACCTACGAGCAGTACTTC.

The chain employs TRBV27 and TRBJ2-3, with 7 bases that match TRBD1. Unmatched junction bases numbered 8, after V lost 8 bases and J lost 3 bases. Germline assignment: CDR1 MNHEY and CDR2 SMNVEV (reference sequence). CDR3 length: 14 residues. The CDR3 sequence is CASGLDRETDTQYF. The CDR3 DNA follows: TGTGCCAGCGGTCTAGACAGGGAAACAGATACGCAGTATTTT.

The V call is TRBV9, the J call TRBJ2-3; TRBD1 matches 9 bases. Germline V gene data show CDR1 as SGDLS and CDR2 as YYNGEE. This CDR3 has 14 residues. V was pared by 5 bases and J by 8 bases, with 9 bases of the junction left unmatched. The CDR3 DNA sequence: TGTGCCAGCAGTAAAACCGGGACAGGGAGTACGCAGTATTTT. This translates into CASSKTGTGSTQYF.

The CDR3 is CASSEQGYQPQHF. In nucleotides, the CDR3 is TGTGCCAGCAGTGAACAGGGGTATCAGCCCCAGCATTTT. The chain recombines TRBV2 with TRBJ1-5, with D possibly being TRBD1 (6 bases). This CDR3 is 13 amino acids long. Germline CDR1 and CDR2: SNHLY and FYNNEI. Trimming cost V 2 bases and J 5 bases, with 7 bases left between them.

The V call is TRBV6-6, the J call TRBJ2-7; D gene uncertain. V lost 8 bases, J lost 1 base, and 6 bases lay in between. Per the germline V gene, CDR1 is MNHNY and CDR2 is SVGAGI (reference sequence). This CDR3 region has 11 residues. The DNA for the CDR3 is TGTGCCAGCGGAGATTCCTACGAGCAGTACTTC. This gives the protein CASGDSYEQYF.